The source of this T cell receptor beta chain is a study of CD8+ T cells in alopecia areata. Overall study: In an open-label trial, patients got 5 to 10 mg tofacitinib twice daily. Overall study findings and caveats: Alopecia totalis/universalis scalp especially showed more expanded CD8+ clones than normal scalp.

Concerning this clone: Antigen specificity is unknown.

Extracted RNA was reverse transcribed, and the resulting cDNA served as sequencing template. Profiled with immunoSEQ multiplex PCR; TCRdb holds only in-frame clones, not every one. The data contain over 150,000 clones, around 50% of them singletons. Treatment denoted: oral pan-JAK inhibitor, 5-10 mg twice daily. This CDR3 comprises 11 residues. V was pared by 7 bases and J by 5 bases, with 8 bases between. Germline loops: CDR1 MNHEY, CDR2 SMNVEV (reference sequence). V and J are TRBV27 and TRBJ1-1; D not certain. This sequence originates from a human donor with alopecia areata. Sequencing was performed on CD8+ T cells sorted from blood, taken at week 24, from a patient treated with tofacitinib. The DNA for the CDR3 is TGTGCCAGCACCCGGGGTACTGAAGCTTTCTTT. Translation: CASTRGTEAFF.